This T cell receptor beta chain was obtained from a study of T cell changes during pregnancy in multiple sclerosis. Some clones are missing from TCRdb's copy, which holds only in-frame ones; the method was immunoSEQ multiplex PCR. This table has 30,000 to 50,000 clones, 90% appearing once. The V and J ends lost 0 bases and 9 bases respectively, with 17 bases between them. Germline CDR1 is LGHNA and CDR2 is YNFKEQ. The CDR3 loop spans 15 amino acids. The clonotype comes from a female donor in good health, enrolled as a control in a pregnancy study. The genes are TRBV4-2 and TRBJ1-2; D not certain. Here the sequenced sample was CD4+ T cells from peripheral blood mononuclear cells, taken in the first trimester of pregnancy. The CDR3 is CASSQDSAGRFSYTF. CDR3 DNA sequence: TGTGCCAGCAGCCAAGATTCAGCGGGGAGGTTTAGCTACACCTTC.